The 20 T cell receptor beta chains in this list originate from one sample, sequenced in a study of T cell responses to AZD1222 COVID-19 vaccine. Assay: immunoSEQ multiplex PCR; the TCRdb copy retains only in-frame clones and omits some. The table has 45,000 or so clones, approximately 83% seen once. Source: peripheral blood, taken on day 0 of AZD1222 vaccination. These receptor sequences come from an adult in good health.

This chain's CDR3 is CASSPGQGQGYEQYF. CDR3 coding DNA: TGTGCCAGCAGCCCCGGACAGGGGCAAGGATACGAGCAGTACTTC. This chain joins TRBV7-3 and TRBJ2-7; TRBD1 aligns across 9 bases. In germline, CDR1 is SGHTA, CDR2 FQGTGA. The J segment lost 4 bases and the V segment lost 5 bases, leaving 9 bases of the junction unmatched. The CDR3 has 15 residues.

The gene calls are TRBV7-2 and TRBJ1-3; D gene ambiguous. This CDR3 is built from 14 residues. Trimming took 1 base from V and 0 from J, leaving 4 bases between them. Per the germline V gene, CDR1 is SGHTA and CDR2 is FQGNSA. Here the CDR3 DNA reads TGTGCCAGCAGCTTAGTTAACTCTGGAAACACCATATATTTT. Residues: CASSLVNSGNTIYF.

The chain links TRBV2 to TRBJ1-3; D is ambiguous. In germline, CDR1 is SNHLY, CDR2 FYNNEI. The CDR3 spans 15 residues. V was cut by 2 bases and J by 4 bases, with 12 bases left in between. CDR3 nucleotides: TGTGCCAGCAGTGAAATCCGGGGATGGGGAAACACCATATATTTT. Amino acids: CASSEIRGWGNTIYF.

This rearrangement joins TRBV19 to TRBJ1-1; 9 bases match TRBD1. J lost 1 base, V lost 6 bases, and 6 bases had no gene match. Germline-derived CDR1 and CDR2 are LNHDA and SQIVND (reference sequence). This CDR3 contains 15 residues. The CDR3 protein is CASRLSGQGNTEAFF. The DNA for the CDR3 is TGTGCCAGTAGACTTTCGGGACAGGGGAACACTGAAGCTTTCTTT.

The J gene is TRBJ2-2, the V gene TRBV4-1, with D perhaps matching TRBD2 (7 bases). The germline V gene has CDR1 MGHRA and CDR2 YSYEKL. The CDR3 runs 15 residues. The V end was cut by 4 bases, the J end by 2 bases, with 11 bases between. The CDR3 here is CASSLGGPNTGELFF. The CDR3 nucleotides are TGCGCCAGCAGCCTCGGGGGGCCTAACACCGGGGAGCTGTTTTTT.

CDR3 nucleotide sequence: TGTGCCAGCAGCGTAGGTCCGGGGGTGTATAGTGGCTACACCTTC. Translating gives CASSVGPGVYSGYTF. The chain joins TRBV9 to TRBJ1-2, with D perhaps TRBD1 (5 bases). CDR3 length: 15 amino acids. V shed 0 bases and J shed 7 bases, with 16 bases lying between them. Germline V lookup: CDR1 SGDLS, CDR2 YYNGEE.

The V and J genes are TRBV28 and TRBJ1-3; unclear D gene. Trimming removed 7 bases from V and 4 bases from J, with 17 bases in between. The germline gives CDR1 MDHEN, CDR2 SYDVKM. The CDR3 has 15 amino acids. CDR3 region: CASMTPMGSGNTIYF. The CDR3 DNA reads TGTGCCAGCATGACTCCAATGGGATCGGGAAACACCATATATTTT.

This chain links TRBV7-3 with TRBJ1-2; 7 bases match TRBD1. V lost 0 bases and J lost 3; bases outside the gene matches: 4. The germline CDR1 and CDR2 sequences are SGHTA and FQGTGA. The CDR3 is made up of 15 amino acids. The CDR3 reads CASSLTGQPHYGYTF. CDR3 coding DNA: TGTGCCAGCAGCTTAACGGGACAGCCTCACTATGGCTACACCTTC.

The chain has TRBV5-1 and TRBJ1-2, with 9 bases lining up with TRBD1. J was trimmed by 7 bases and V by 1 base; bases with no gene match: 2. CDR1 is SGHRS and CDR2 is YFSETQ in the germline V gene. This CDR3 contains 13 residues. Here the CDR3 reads CASSLTQGAGYTF. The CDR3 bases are TGCGCCAGCAGCTTGACACAGGGGGCTGGCTACACCTTC.

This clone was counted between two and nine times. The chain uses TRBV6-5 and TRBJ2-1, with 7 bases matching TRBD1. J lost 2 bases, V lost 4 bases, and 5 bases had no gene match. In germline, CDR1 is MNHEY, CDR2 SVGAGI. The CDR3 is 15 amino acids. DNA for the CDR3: TGTGCCAGCAGTTCCCTGACAGGGACCTACAATGAGCAGTTCTTC. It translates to CASSSLTGTYNEQFF.

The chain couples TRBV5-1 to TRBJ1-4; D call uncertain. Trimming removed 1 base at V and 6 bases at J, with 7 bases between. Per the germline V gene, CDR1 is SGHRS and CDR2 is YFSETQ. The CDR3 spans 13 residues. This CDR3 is CASSLFRDEKLFF. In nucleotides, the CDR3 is TGCGCCAGCAGCTTGTTTCGGGATGAAAAACTGTTTTTT.

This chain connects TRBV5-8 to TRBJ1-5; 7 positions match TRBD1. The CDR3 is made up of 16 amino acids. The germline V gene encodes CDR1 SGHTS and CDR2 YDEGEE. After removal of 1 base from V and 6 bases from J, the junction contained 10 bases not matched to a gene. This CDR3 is CASSLWGGRGPQPQHF. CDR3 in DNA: TGTGCCAGCAGCTTGTGGGGAGGAAGGGGGCCTCAGCCCCAGCATTTT.

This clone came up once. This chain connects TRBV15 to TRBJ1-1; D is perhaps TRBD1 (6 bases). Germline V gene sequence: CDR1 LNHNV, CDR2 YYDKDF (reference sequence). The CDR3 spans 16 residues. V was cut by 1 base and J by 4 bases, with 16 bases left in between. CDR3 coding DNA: TGTGCCACCAGCAGAGTCGGGTTGGCAGGGGTCACTGAAGCTTTCTTT. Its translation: CATSRVGLAGVTEAFF.

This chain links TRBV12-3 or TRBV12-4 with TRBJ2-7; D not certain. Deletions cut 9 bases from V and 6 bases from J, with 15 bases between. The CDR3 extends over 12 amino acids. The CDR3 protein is CASQWGRSEQYF. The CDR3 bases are TGTGCCAGTCAATGGGGTCGGTCCGAGCAGTACTTC.

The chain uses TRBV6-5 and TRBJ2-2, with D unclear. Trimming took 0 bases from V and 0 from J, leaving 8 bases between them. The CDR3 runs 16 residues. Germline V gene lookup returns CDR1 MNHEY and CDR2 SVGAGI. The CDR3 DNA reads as TGTGCCAGCAGTTACTCGAGGACCCCGAACACCGGGGAGCTGTTTTTT. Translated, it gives CASSYSRTPNTGELFF.

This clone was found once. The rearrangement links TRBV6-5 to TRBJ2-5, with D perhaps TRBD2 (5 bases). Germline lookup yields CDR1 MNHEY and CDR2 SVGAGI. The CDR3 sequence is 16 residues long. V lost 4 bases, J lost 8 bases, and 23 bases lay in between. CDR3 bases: TGTGCCAGCAGTTCCCTCCAGGACTTTCCGAAAAGAACCCAGTACTTC. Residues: CASSSLQDFPKRTQYF.

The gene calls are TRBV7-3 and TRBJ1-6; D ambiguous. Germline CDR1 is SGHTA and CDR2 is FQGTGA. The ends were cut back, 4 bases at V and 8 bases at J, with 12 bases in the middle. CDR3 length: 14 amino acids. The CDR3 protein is CASSSRIEDSPLHF. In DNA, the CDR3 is TGTGCCAGCAGCTCCAGAATCGAGGATTCACCCCTCCACTTT.

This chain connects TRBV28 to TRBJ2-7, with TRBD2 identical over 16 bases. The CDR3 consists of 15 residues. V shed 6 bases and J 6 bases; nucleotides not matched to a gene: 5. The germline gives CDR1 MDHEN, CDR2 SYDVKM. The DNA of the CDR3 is TGTGCCAGCAGCCCGGGACTAGCGGGAGGGGGCGAGCAGTACTTC. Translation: CASSPGLAGGGEQYF.

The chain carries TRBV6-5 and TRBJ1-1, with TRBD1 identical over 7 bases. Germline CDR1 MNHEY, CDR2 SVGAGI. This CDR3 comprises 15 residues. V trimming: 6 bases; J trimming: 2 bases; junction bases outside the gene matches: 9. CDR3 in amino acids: CASRPGQRPNTEAFF. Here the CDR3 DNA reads TGTGCCAGCAGACCGGGACAGAGGCCCAACACTGAAGCTTTCTTT.

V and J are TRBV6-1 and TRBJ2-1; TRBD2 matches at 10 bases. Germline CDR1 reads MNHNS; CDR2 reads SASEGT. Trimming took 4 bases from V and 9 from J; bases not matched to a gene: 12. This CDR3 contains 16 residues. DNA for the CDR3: TGTGCCAGCAGTGGAGTCCGGCTAGCGGGAGTGGGTGAGCAGTTCTTC. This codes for CASSGVRLAGVGEQFF.